The 23 T cell receptor beta chains reported below all come from one sample, sequenced in a study of blood T cells in healthy people across ages. Using a J-beta primer mix together with a sample-barcoded 5' primer, a second PCR was run for about 6 to 11 cycles. MiXCR was run by TCRdb on the 5' RACE reads, yielding one entry per CDR3 protein. The table lists about a million distinct CDR3 sequences, under 50% of them singletons. The sequenced sample consisted of blood. Receptors were obtained from a young man in good health.

About this clonotype: The missing conserved phenylalanine or tryptophan at the end of this CDR3 makes a read error likely. The chain carries TRBV4-1 and TRBJ1-2; D not certain. Germline CDR1 and CDR2: MGHRA and YSYEKL. The CDR3 has 13 residues. The germline V and J ends were trimmed by 0 bases and 4 bases, with 6 bases remaining between them. The CDR3 nucleotides are TGCGCCAGCAGCCAAGATGAGACCTATGGCTACACCTCC. Amino acids: CASSQDETYGYTS.

The chain uses TRBV9 and TRBJ2-5, with 9 positions matching TRBD2. The CDR3 extends over 15 amino acids. The germline gives CDR1 SGDLS, CDR2 YYNGEE. J lost 3 bases, V lost 0 bases, and 3 bases had no gene match. The CDR3 reads CASSVGPSGEETQYF. The CDR3 nucleotides are TGTGCCAGCAGCGTAGGTCCTAGCGGGGAAGAGACCCAGTACTTC.

V usage is TRBV4-2 and J usage is TRBJ2-7; D gene unclear. CDR1 is LGHNA and CDR2 is YNFKEQ in the germline V gene. V was shortened by 4 bases and J by 6 bases, with 19 bases between the two germline ends. CDR3 length: 15 amino acids. Here the CDR3 reads CASSPSLGSAAEQYF. Written as DNA, the CDR3 is TGTGCCAGCAGCCCCTCCCTAGGTTCTGCTGCCGAGCAGTACTTC.

This clonotype was observed a handful of times. V and J are TRBV4-1 and TRBJ2-3; D gene uncertain. Germline V lookup: CDR1 MGHRA, CDR2 YSYEKL. The CDR3 contains 18 residues. V was cut by 0 bases and J by 5 bases, with 21 bases left in between. The CDR3 DNA is TGCGCCAGCAGCCAAGATTATCGGGCCTTACCGATGCGAGATACGCAGTATTTT. This encodes CASSQDYRALPMRDTQYF.

The V gene is TRBV4-2, the J gene TRBJ1-2; D remains ambiguous. The V end lost 0 bases, the J end lost 7 bases, and 12 bases lay between the germline ends. CDR1 LGHNA and CDR2 YNFKEQ come from the germline V gene. The CDR3 has 14 amino acids. CDR3 nucleotides: TGTGCCAGCAGCCAAGACAAAAGGGTTCCTGGCTACACCTTC. This translates into CASSQDKRVPGYTF.

The gene calls are TRBV28 and TRBJ1-4; no firm D call. Germline V CDR1 and CDR2: MDHEN, SYDVKM. The CDR3 covers 12 residues. Trimming cost V 4 bases and J 8 bases, with 8 bases left between them. The CDR3 region has the DNA TGTGCCAGCAGTTCCGGGTCAGAAAAACTGTTTTTT. It yields the protein CASSSGSEKLFF.

V gene TRBV13 combines with J gene TRBJ2-7, with D unclear. V was pared by 5 bases and J by 4 bases, with 15 bases between. The CDR3 runs to 14 residues. Germline V lookup: CDR1 PRHDT, CDR2 FYEKMQ (reference sequence). The CDR3 DNA reads as TGTGCCAGCAGCCGCAAGGTAGGGCGTTACGAGCAGTACTTC. This gives the protein CASSRKVGRYEQYF. Drawing the rest from reference TRBV13 and TRBJ2-7, the complete variable domain is AAGVIQSPRHLIKEKRETATLKCYPIPRHDTVYWYQQGPGQDPQFLISFYEKMQSDKGSIPDRFSAQQFSDYHSELNMSSLELGDSALYFCASSRKVGRYEQYFGPGTRLTVT.

The V and J genes are TRBV4-1 and TRBJ1-2, with 7 bases matching TRBD1. Losses at the gene ends were 8 bases for V and 4 bases for J; bases not matched to a gene: 13. The CDR3 loop spans 15 amino acids. Looked up from germline, CDR1 is MGHRA and CDR2 is YSYEKL. The DNA for the CDR3 is TGCGCCAGCGCCCAGGGTGGACAGGCGGGCTATGGCTACACCTTC. Protein product: CASAQGGQAGYGYTF.

V and J are TRBV29-1 and TRBJ2-1; no firm D call. This CDR3 is built from 14 residues. Germline V gives CDR1 SQVTM, CDR2 ANQGSEA. V lost 3 bases and J 8 bases, leaving 17 bases between the germline ends. CDR3 in amino acids: CSVDSFPTRHEQFF. In nucleotides, the CDR3 is TGCAGCGTTGATTCGTTCCCCACTCGCCATGAGCAGTTCTTC.

The rearrangement joins TRBV20-1 to TRBJ1-2; 9 bases align to TRBD1. Unmatched junction bases numbered 4, after V lost 3 bases and J lost 5 bases. Germline loops: CDR1 DFQATT, CDR2 SNEGSKA (reference sequence). The CDR3 has 13 amino acids. CDR3 sequence: CSARAGTGYGYTF. CDR3 DNA sequence: TGCAGTGCTAGGGCCGGGACAGGGTATGGCTACACCTTC.

V usage is TRBV10-3 and J usage is TRBJ2-1, with 10 bases fitting TRBD1. The CDR3 is 12 residues long. Germline lookup yields CDR1 ENHRY and CDR2 SYGVKD. After removal of 9 bases from V and 9 bases from J, the junction contained 5 bases not matched to a gene. CDR3 amino acids: CAIDRGQGEQFF. DNA for the CDR3: TGTGCCATAGACAGGGGGCAGGGTGAGCAGTTCTTC.

This clonotype was counted between two and nine times. This chain links TRBV3-1 with TRBJ2-3; no clear D. V lost 2 bases to trimming and J lost 2 bases, with 5 bases between them. This CDR3 has 13 residues. CDR1 and CDR2 (germline): LGHDT, YNNKEL (reference sequence). For the CDR3, the DNA is TGTGCCAGCAGCCAACGACACACAGATACGCAGTATTTT. It is translated as CASSQRHTDTQYF.

This clonotype was seen a few times. The chain couples TRBV28 to TRBJ2-1; a possible D gene is TRBD2 (6 bases). CDR1 MDHEN and CDR2 SYDVKM come from the germline V gene. The germline V and J ends were trimmed by 5 bases and 5 bases, with 22 bases remaining between them. CDR3 size: 17 residues. The chain's CDR3 is CASSPPGLPSLHNEQFF. The CDR3 DNA is TGTGCCAGCAGTCCCCCGGGACTCCCATCACTCCACAATGAGCAGTTCTTC. Supplemented by reference TRBV28 and TRBJ2-1, the full variable domain reads DVKVTQSSRYLVKRTGEKVFLECVQDMDHENMFWYRQDPGLGLRLIYFSYDVKMKEKGDIPEGYSVSREKKERFSLILESASTNQTSMYLCASSPPGLPSLHNEQFFGPGTRLTVL.

This clonotype was observed a few times. V usage is TRBV21-1 and J usage is TRBJ1-6; the table's TRBD1 call for D was not verified on the DNA. TRBV21-1 is marked as a pseudogene. This CDR3 has 18 amino acids. CDR3 in amino acids: CASSKEQSQGSPNSPLHF. For the CDR3, the DNA is TGTGCCAGCAGCAAAGAACAGAGCCAAGGCTCCCCAAATTCACCCCTCCACTTT.

The CDR3 coding sequence is TGCAGTGCTAGAGTGGGGGGCGAAGCTTTCTTT. This translates into CSARVGGEAFF. The V call is TRBV20-1, the J call TRBJ1-1; D might be TRBD1 (6 bases). Looked up from germline, CDR1 is DFQATT and CDR2 is SNEGSKA (reference sequence). The CDR3 has 11 residues. Trimming left V 1 base short and J 8 bases short, with 8 bases between.

This clonotype has only a few counts. The rearrangement links TRBV5-1 to TRBJ2-1; the D gene is possibly TRBD2 (6 bases). V lost 5 bases and J lost 2, with 8 bases in between. Per germline, CDR1 SGHRS and CDR2 YFSETQ. The CDR3 is made up of 13 amino acids. CDR3 sequence (DNA): TGCGCCAGCAGGGAGGGCGCCTACAATGAGCAGTTCTTC. It specifies CASREGAYNEQFF.

V and J are TRBV7-2 and TRBJ2-3; 9 nucleotides agree with TRBD2. There are 17 residues in the CDR3. The V gene's germline CDR1 is SGHTA and CDR2 FQGNSA. After removal of 3 bases from V and 0 bases from J, the junction contained 7 bases not matched to a gene. The CDR3 loop is CASSFNGGGASTDTQYF. The CDR3 nucleotides are TGTGCCAGCAGCTTTAACGGCGGGGGGGCTAGCACAGATACGCAGTATTTT.

This clonotype was counted only a few times. The V and J genes are TRBV11-1 and TRBJ1-2; D unclear. V shed 2 bases and J shed 7 bases, with 20 bases lying between them. Germline values: CDR1 SGHAT, CDR2 FQDESV (reference sequence). The CDR3 is 16 residues long. The chain's CDR3 is CASSLSGIGRTGGYTF. The CDR3 bases are TGTGCCAGCAGCTTATCTGGAATCGGCCGGACTGGTGGCTACACCTTC.

This clonotype occurred a few times. The genes are TRBV4-1 and TRBJ2-1, with 10 positions matching TRBD2. With V trimmed by 7 bases and J by 0 bases, 3 bases remained unmatched. CDR1 MGHRA and CDR2 YSYEKL come from the germline V gene. There are 15 residues in the CDR3. CDR3 nucleotide sequence: TGCGCCAGCATCCCTAGCGGGGGCTCCTACAATGAGCAGTTCTTC. Encoded protein: CASIPSGGSYNEQFF.

The rearrangement links TRBV5-1 to TRBJ2-7; no clear D gene. Trimming took off 6 bases at V and 5 bases at J, with 27 bases between the two ends. The V gene's germline CDR1 is SGHRS and CDR2 YFSETQ. This CDR3 has 17 amino acids. The CDR3 is CASNRLGLPVASNEQYF. In DNA, the CDR3 is TGCGCCAGCAACCGATTGGGCTTACCCGTGGCATCAAACGAGCAGTACTTC.

Of note for this clonotype: This may be a read error, as it is one base from a much larger clone. This chain uses TRBV7-9 with TRBJ1-6; D is undetermined. The CDR3 spans 14 residues. Germline assignment: CDR1 SEHNR and CDR2 FQNEAQ (reference sequence). V shed 5 bases and J shed 4 bases, with 9 bases lying between them. CDR3 protein: CASSVEQYNSPLHF. CDR3 DNA sequence: TGTGCCAGCAGCGTAGAACAGTATAATTCACCCCTCCACTTT.

The table lists this clonotype with a few counts. The chain couples TRBV5-1 to TRBJ2-7; weak D call: TRBD2 (6 bases). Germline V gene lookup returns CDR1 SGHRS and CDR2 YFSETQ. The CDR3 runs 14 residues. Trimming removed 4 bases at V and 1 base at J, with 12 bases between. The CDR3 reads CASSQTGLSYEQYF. The DNA for the CDR3 is TGCGCCAGCAGCCAGACCGGACTATCCTACGAGCAGTACTTC.

The chain combines TRBV10-3 with TRBJ2-7; 9 nucleotides agree with TRBD1. Germline V lookup: CDR1 ENHRY, CDR2 SYGVKD. With 4 bases clipped from V and 6 bases from J, the junction kept 16 bases outside the gene matches. The CDR3 is 17 amino acids. The CDR3 DNA is TGTGCCATCAGTGGGAATCTTCCGGGACAGGGTCGGGGCGAGCAGTACTTC. This sequence encodes CAISGNLPGQGRGEQYF.